This TCR beta chain was sequenced in a study of cytomegalovirus exposure and HLA in healthy donors. General study results and limits: Among the sequence variants, a highly shared cluster was likely an artifact of sequencing. As a later analysis revealed, most CMV-associated TCR beta chains appeared HLA-restricted.

J gave up 2 bases and V 5 bases, and 6 bases lay outside the gene matches. The germline CDR1 and CDR2 sequences are SGHVS and FQNEAQ. The CDR3 loop spans 15 amino acids. As concerns this clone: Its target is not known.

The PCR used 60 Vbeta and 13 Jbeta primers. The protocol was immunoSEQ multiplex PCR, while the TCRdb copy is restricted to in-frame clones and leaves out a portion. Recorded for this sample: under 70,000 clones. The source material was PBMCs. The sequence derives from a woman aged 25 to 39 in good health and CMV-seropositive. The rearrangement links TRBV7-8 to TRBJ2-7, with TRBD2 identical over 10 bases. This CDR3 reads CASSISSGRAYEQYF. The CDR3 coding sequence is TGTGCCAGCAGCATTTCTAGCGGGAGAGCCTACGAGCAGTACTTC. The variable domain in full, completed from reference TRBV7-8 and TRBJ2-7, reads GAGVSQSPRYKVAKRGQDVALRCDPISGHVSLFWYQQALGQGPEFLTYFQNEAQLDKSGLPSDRFFAERPEGSVSTLKIQRTQQEDSAVYLCASSISSGRAYEQYFGPGTRLTVT.